Listed below are T cell receptor beta chains from one sample, sequenced in a study of molecular identifiers for immune sequencing clone quantification. MiXCR was run by TCRdb on the PCR reads, yielding one entry per CDR3 protein. The table includes under 800,000 distinct CDR3 sequences, around 25% detected once. Specimen: naive CD8+ T cells from blood, with Jurkat cell RNA spiked in. These receptors came from a human donor in good health. Some libraries in this study had Jurkat cell RNA spiked in. The CDR3 runs from the conserved cysteine through the conserved F or W. D genes are given only for firm matches. A row's size may be missing; if present it is once, few, many or a size class.

-,TRBJ2-2,-,TRBV29-1,CSVGGGYHTGELFF
TRBD1,TRBJ2-4,-,TRBV19,CASSPGGTGRDIQYF
-,TRBJ2-7,-,TRBV5-6,CASSYQRGDEQYF
-,TRBJ1-2,many,TRBV7-8,CASSQTRSYGYTF
-,TRBJ1-2,-,TRBV29-1,CSVVGGVYGYTF
-,TRBJ2-7,-,TRBV11-2,CASSLALLRDNRYEQYF
-,TRBJ2-7,few,TRBV6-6,CASSYRAGEQYF
-,TRBJ1-1,many,TRBV18,CASSPYADTEAFF
TRBD2,TRBJ2-3,many,TRBV6-5,CASSPFAAGTSHTDTQYF
-,TRBJ2-5,few,TRBV14,CASSQRDTTTQYF
TRBD2,TRBJ2-7,few,TRBV5-1,CASSLGLAGGRYEQYF
TRBD2,TRBJ2-2,few,TRBV5-5,CASSVRLAGGTGELFF
-,TRBJ1-6,many,TRBV20-1,CSAEGLSAPLHF
-,TRBJ2-3,many,TRBV7-7,CASSLKGTDTQYF
TRBD1,TRBJ2-3,many,TRBV19,CASSPWDRGDDTQYF
-,TRBJ2-7,few,TRBV4-3,CASSQDRPLGGEQYF
-,TRBJ1-2,many,TRBV9,CASSVDGQNYGYTF
-,TRBJ1-6,-,TRBV3-1,CASSQDLGLTSPLHF
TRBD2,TRBJ2-7,few,TRBV27,CASSSPTSSSLYEQYF
-,TRBJ2-2,-,TRBV7-3,CASSSAEGANTGELFF
TRBD2,TRBJ2-5,few,TRBV9,CASSVIAGGAETQYF
TRBD2,TRBJ2-1,-,TRBV7-3,CASSLNSGSGNEQFF
TRBD2,TRBJ2-3,-,TRBV25-1,CASSDREGRSLDTQYF
-,TRBJ2-1,few,TRBV7-6,CASSPRPGTPNEQFF
-,TRBJ2-3,once,TRBV6-5,CASSYGGFCTDTQYF
-,TRBJ1-1,many,TRBV28,CASSILGTTEAFF
-,TRBJ2-7,-,TRBV27,CASSLRGKSSYEQYF
-,TRBJ1-2,-,TRBV13,CTSSSTGGYGYTF
TRBD2,TRBJ2-3,-,TRBV9,CASSVDKRGDTDTQYF
TRBD2,TRBJ2-5,-,TRBV3-1,CASSHPGLAGAQETQYF
TRBD2,TRBJ2-1,few,TRBV7-2,CASSLGRTSGNVNEQFF